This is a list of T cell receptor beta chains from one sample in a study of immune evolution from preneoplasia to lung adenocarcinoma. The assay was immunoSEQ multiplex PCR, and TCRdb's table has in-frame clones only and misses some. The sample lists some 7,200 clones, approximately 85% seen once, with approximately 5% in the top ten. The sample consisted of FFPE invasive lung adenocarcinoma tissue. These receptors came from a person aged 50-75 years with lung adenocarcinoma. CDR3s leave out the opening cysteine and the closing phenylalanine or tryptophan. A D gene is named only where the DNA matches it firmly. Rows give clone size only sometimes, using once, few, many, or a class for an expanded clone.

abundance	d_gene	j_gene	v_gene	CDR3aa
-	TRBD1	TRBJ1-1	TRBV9	ASSERPGQGTF
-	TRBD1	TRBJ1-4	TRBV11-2	ASSNCRDRGKEKLF
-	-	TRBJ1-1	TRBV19	ASSTTRVGNTEAF
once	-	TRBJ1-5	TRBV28	ASAPAGQPQH
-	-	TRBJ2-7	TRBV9	ASSLNGNTNYEQY
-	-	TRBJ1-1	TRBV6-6	ASTYGGAQMNTEAF
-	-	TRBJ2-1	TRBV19	ASSIGAPEGYNEQF
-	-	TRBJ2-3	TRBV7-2	ASSPSQDTQY
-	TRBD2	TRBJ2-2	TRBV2	ASTPRLAGGAGELF
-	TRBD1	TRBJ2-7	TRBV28	ASTRTGGFYEQY
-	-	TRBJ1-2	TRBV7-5	ASSPRQADT
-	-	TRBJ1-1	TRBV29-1	SAYREDTEAF
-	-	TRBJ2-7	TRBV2	ASSEWPGLSYEQY
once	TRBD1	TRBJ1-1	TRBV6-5	ASRPIQGADEAF
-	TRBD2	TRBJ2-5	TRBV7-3	ASSPSLAEETQY
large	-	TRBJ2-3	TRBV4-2	ASSQDLWETRDTQY
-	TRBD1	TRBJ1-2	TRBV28	ASSLVRDRTKPNYGYT
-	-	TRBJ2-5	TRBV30	AWSVQGGKIQY
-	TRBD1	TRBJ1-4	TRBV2	ASSVEGQGL
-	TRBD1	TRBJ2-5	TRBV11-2	ASSTGTAKETQY
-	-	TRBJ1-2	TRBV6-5	ASSYSDRTTDYGYT
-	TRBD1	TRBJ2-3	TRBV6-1	ASREGQGADTQY
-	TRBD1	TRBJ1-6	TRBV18	ASSPDRERPLH
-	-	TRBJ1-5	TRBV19	ASSINRDSNQPQH
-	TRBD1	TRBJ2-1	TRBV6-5	ACKGLGTANNEQF
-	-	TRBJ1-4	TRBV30	AGGVRREKLF
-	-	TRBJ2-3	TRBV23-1	ASSLAARTDTQY
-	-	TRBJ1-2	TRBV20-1	SARDHT